The present entry profiles one T cell receptor beta chain with its context. The data were taken from a study of identical twins. The CDR3 contains 18 residues. V was pared by 0 bases and J by 2 bases, with 20 bases between. Germline lookup yields CDR1 LGHDT and CDR2 YNNKEL (reference sequence). MiXCR was run by TCRdb on the 5' RACE reads, yielding one entry per CDR3 protein. The sample has 400,000 to 500,000 distinct CDR3 sequences, roughly an eighth seen once; the top ten hold more than 0.8%. The same sample was also studied in work on yellow fever vaccine responses in identical twins.

Sequenced sample: CD4+ T cells sorted from blood. The J gene is TRBJ2-7, the V gene TRBV3-1, with D hard to call. This clonotype originated in a woman aged 18-29 years in good health. Written as DNA, the CDR3 is TGTGCCAGCAGCCAAGAATTGGGCCGTTTCGGAAGGGCCTACGAGCAGTACTTC. Amino acid sequence: CASSQELGRFGRAYEQYF.